This TCR beta chain was found in a study of cytomegalovirus exposure and HLA in healthy donors. There are 16 residues in the CDR3. V was pared by 0 bases and J by 5 bases, with 7 bases of the junction left unmatched. CDR1 and CDR2 from the germline V gene are SGHVS and FNYEAQ. Researchers ran the PCR with 60 Vbeta and 13 Jbeta primers. Libraries were prepared by immunoSEQ multiplex PCR; TCRdb keeps only in-frame clonotypes and omits some of them. This table has 200,000 to 250,000 clones, under 90% appearing once. The sequencing input was PBMCs. The chain links TRBV7-6 to TRBJ2-7; 10 bases agree with TRBD2. The clonotype was recovered from a human donor in good health. The CDR3 nucleotides are TGTGCCAGCAGCTTAGCGCCAGCGGGAGGGCTCGACGAGCAGTACTTC. As protein: CASSLAPAGGLDEQYF.